A selection of T cell receptor beta chains follows, all from one sample in a study of cytomegalovirus exposure and HLA in healthy donors. The repertoire was sequenced with immunoSEQ multiplex PCR; TCRdb's copy has only in-frame clones and lacks some. The sample shows just over 150,000 clones, around 84% of them seen only once. Sequencing was carried out using PBMCs. These receptors all come from a man between 18 and 35 years old in good health and CMV-seronegative. The conserved cysteine and the conserved F or W are not part of the CDR3 here.

>TRBJ1-5|TRBV7-2
ASSLAGGAGQPQH
>TRBJ2-1|TRBV7-6
ASSSPRGGSYNEQF
>TRBJ1-3|TRBV25-1
ASSGGSGVISGNTIY
>TRBJ2-1|TRBV28
ASSSGGGLGNEQF
>TRBJ1-2|TRBV29-1
SAIGTGAGYT
>TRBJ2-7|TRBV5-1
ASSLDRSKYEQY
>TRBJ2-1|TRBV5-1
ASSPETRSSYNEQF
>TRBJ1-2|TRBV29-1
SVEEGRAGYT
>TRBJ2-7|TRBV11-2
ASSLGRGAYEQY
>.|TRBV7-2
ASSARDRGRPEQY
>TRBJ2-3|TRBV7-9
ASSVGSATDTQY
>TRBJ1-1|TRBV28
ASSSQGAYRTEAF
>TRBJ2-3|TRBV4-1
ASSQDRAGNTDTQY
>TRBJ2-1|TRBV4-1
ASSQEVGGYGDEQF
>TRBJ1-2|TRBV5-1
ASSARRGAYT
>TRBJ1-5|TRBV28
ASSFGAGTTNQPQH
>TRBJ2-5|TRBV21-1
ASSKAGNRGQETQY
>TRBJ2-1|TRBV9
ASSVGSGGISNEQF
>TRBJ2-7|TRBV28
ASKYGRGLDEQY
>TRBJ1-3|TRBV30
AWSEVGLGGNTIY
>TRBJ2-5|TRBV2
ASSKASGALVEAQY
>TRBJ2-1|TRBV4-2
ASSQDRTGGPSEQF
>TRBJ1-1|TRBV28
ASSLPRTGLVTEAF
>TRBJ1-5|TRBV6-1
ASNRILGNQPQH
>TRBJ1-1|TRBV9
ASSVAVGTEAF
>TRBJ2-5|TRBV7-9
ASSIISPRTGGETQY
>TRBJ2-7|TRBV4-2
ASSRLSAGYEQY
>TRBJ2-7|TRBV5-3
ARSFGQKRYEQY
>TRBJ2-1|TRBV27
ASRPRERGLQL
>TRBJ1-1|TRBV7-2
ASSLAGGKVPEAF
>TRBJ2-1|TRBV9
ASSAQYNEQF
>TRBJ1-1|TRBV28
ASMNRDRGPVNTEAF
>TRBJ1-5|TRBV6-5
ASRLTGQSNQPQH
>TRBJ2-7|TRBV27
ASRSLGQGGYEQY
>TRBJ2-5|TRBV7-9
ASSLGGGAPSRETQY
>TRBJ1-1|TRBV21-1
ASSNQEGDTEAF
>TRBJ2-1|TRBV5-1
ASSLRDSSYNEQF
>TRBJ2-1|TRBV15
ATSRALWGQGSYNEQF
>TRBJ1-5|TRBV5-1
ASSFSGLSNQPQH
>.|TRBV27
ASSQRARRDEQY
>TRBJ1-1|TRBV10-3
AIKGEANTEAF
>TRBJ2-1|TRBV28
ASSAPGVRGGPYNEQF